Listed here are 29 T cell receptor beta chains from one sample, sequenced in a study of Graves' ophthalmopathy and Graves' hyperthyroidism. Amplified TCR beta CDR3 regions were obtained using RNA transcripts as template. RT-PCR with HTBI primers came first, then second-round multiplex PCR. TCRdb fed the multiplex PCR reads into MiXCR, producing one record per CDR3 protein. Of some 1.1 million distinct CDR3 sequences listed, roughly two fifths are singletons. Sequenced material: peripheral blood or thyroid tissue (not recorded which). The receptors originated from an adult man with Graves' hyperthyroidism.

In its sample, this clonotype was seen a few times. CDR3 sequence (DNA): TGTGCCAGCAGTGACGGGGTAATAGGCGAGCAGTACTTC. It yields the protein CASSDGVIGEQYF. The chain links TRBV6-1 to TRBJ2-7; TRBD2 might be the D (5 bases). CDR1 and CDR2 from the germline V gene are MNHNS and SASEGT. The CDR3 consists of 13 residues. V was clipped by 3 bases and J by 6 bases, with 12 bases between them.

This clonotype appeared many times. This chain connects TRBV15 to TRBJ1-5; TRBD1 agrees at 10 bases. Per the germline V gene, CDR1 is LNHNV and CDR2 is YYDKDF (reference sequence). This CDR3 has 15 amino acids. After removal of 1 base from V and 6 bases from J, the junction contained 3 bases not matched to a gene. The chain's CDR3 is CATSRGQGAGQPQHF. The CDR3 coding sequence is TGTGCCACCAGCAGAGGACAGGGGGCGGGTCAGCCCCAGCATTTT.

The sample holds many counts of this clonotype. The chain employs TRBV29-1 and TRBJ1-1, with D tentatively TRBD1 (6 bases). Trimming removed 5 bases at V and 3 bases at J, with 7 bases between. The CDR3 runs 11 residues. Germline V lookup: CDR1 SQVTM, CDR2 ANQGSEA. CDR3 region: CSVPGDTEAFF. CDR3 sequence (DNA): TGCAGCGTTCCAGGGGACACTGAAGCTTTCTTT.

V gene TRBV7-2 combines with J gene TRBJ1-3; the D gene is possibly TRBD1 (5 bases). CDR1 is SGHTA, CDR2 FQGNSA, per germline. This CDR3 has 18 residues. V was cut by 1 base and J by 4 bases, with 20 bases left in between. DNA of the CDR3: TGTGCCAGCAGCTTAGTGGGGACTCTGCAAGCGGCGGGAAACACCATATATTTT. It yields the protein CASSLVGTLQAAGNTIYF. The variable domain in full, with the rest retrieved from reference TRBV7-2 and TRBJ1-3, is GAGVSQSPSNKVTEKGKDVELRCDPISGHTALYWYRQSLGQGLEFLIYFQGNSAPDKSGLPSDRFSAERTGGSVSTLTIQRTQQEDSAVYLCASSLVGTLQAAGNTIYFGEGSWLTVV.

This clonotype was counted many times. The V gene is TRBV2, the J gene TRBJ2-7; TRBD2 matches 8 bases. This CDR3 is built from 13 residues. The ends lost 6 bases at V and 1 base at J; junction bases unmatched: 2. Germline CDR1 is SNHLY and CDR2 is FYNNEI. CDR3 sequence (DNA): TGTGCCAGCAGCCGGGGGGGGTCCTACGAGCAGTACTTC. It yields the protein CASSRGGSYEQYF.

J is TRBJ2-5 and V is TRBV5-8; 10 nucleotides line up with TRBD2. J gave up 5 bases and V 7 bases, and 8 bases lay outside the gene matches. Germline assignment: CDR1 SGHTS and CDR2 YDEGEE. The CDR3 is made up of 14 amino acids. The CDR3, as DNA: TGTGCCAGCGAGAGGTCTAGCGGGAGCGAGACCCAGTACTTC. Translating gives CASERSSGSETQYF.

There are many counts of this clonotype. The chain uses TRBV2 and TRBJ1-5; tentative D call: TRBD1 (6 bases). This CDR3 is built from 15 residues. Trimming took off 4 bases at V and 4 bases at J, with 14 bases between the two ends. CDR1 and CDR2 (germline): SNHLY, FYNNEI. The CDR3 spells CASSGSGVENQPQHF. CDR3 DNA sequence: TGTGCCAGCAGTGGGTCAGGGGTCGAGAATCAGCCCCAGCATTTT. Drawing the rest from reference TRBV2 and TRBJ1-5, the complete variable domain is EPEVTQTPSHQVTQMGQEVILRCVPISNHLYFYWYRQILGQKVEFLVSFYNNEISEKSEIFDDQFSVERPDGSNFTLKIRSTKLEDSAMYFCASSGSGVENQPQHFGDGTRLSIL.

This clonotype was observed a few times. The junction does not match germline at one end; this may be a read error. This chain links TRBV5-1 with TRBJ2-7; D unclear. Germline values: CDR1 SGHRS, CDR2 YFSETQ. This CDR3 has 13 amino acids. CDR3 DNA: TGTGCCAGCAGCTTGTATGGCGAGGACGAGCAGTACTTC. Its translation is CASSLYGEDEQYF. Complete variable domain (other parts from reference TRBV5-1 and TRBJ2-7): KAGVTQTPRYLIKTRGQQVTLSCSPISGHRSVSWYQQTPGQGLQFLFEYFSETQRNKGNFPGRFSGRQFSNSRSEMNVSTLELGDSALYLCASSLYGEDEQYFGPGTRLTVT.

This clonotype was counted many times. This chain connects TRBV5-1 to TRBJ1-1; tentatively, D is TRBD1 (6 bases). The CDR3 loop spans 14 amino acids. The germline V gene encodes CDR1 SGHRS and CDR2 YFSETQ. V was pared by 5 bases and J by 6 bases, with 17 bases between. The CDR3 reads CASSPLRGGAEAFF. The CDR3 bases are TGCGCCAGCAGTCCCCTTAGGGGGGGTGCTGAAGCTTTCTTT. Drawing the rest from reference TRBV5-1 and TRBJ1-1, the complete variable domain is KAGVTQTPRYLIKTRGQQVTLSCSPISGHRSVSWYQQTPGQGLQFLFEYFSETQRNKGNFPGRFSGRQFSNSRSEMNVSTLELGDSALYLCASSPLRGGAEAFFGQGTRLTVV.

This clonotype was picked up one time. The gene calls are TRBV6-5 and TRBJ2-7, with TRBD2 identical over 14 bases. This CDR3 contains 17 residues. CDR1 is MNHEY and CDR2 is SVGAGI in the germline V gene. The trim removed 2 bases at V and 0 bases at J, leaving 3 bases unmatched. CDR3 bases: TGTGCCAGCAGTTACACCGGGACTAGCGGGAGCTCCTACGAGCAGTACTTC. Translating it yields CASSYTGTSGSSYEQYF.

The chain uses TRBV29-1 and TRBJ1-3; D unclear. The germline CDR1 and CDR2 sequences are SQVTM and ANQGSEA. The CDR3 spans 13 residues. Trimming removed 4 bases at V and 4 bases at J, with 11 bases between. The CDR3 bases are TGCAGCGTTGTACGTGACCTGGGAAACACCATATATTTT. Protein product: CSVVRDLGNTIYF.

The rearrangement links TRBV10-3 to TRBJ1-1; 9 bases are shared with TRBD1. This CDR3 contains 17 residues. J was trimmed by 1 base and V by 6 bases; bases with no gene match: 12. CDR1 is ENHRY and CDR2 is SYGVKD in the germline V gene. The CDR3 nucleotides read TGTGCCATCAGCGGGGGACAGGGACATAGAAAGAACACTGAAGCTTTCTTT. It encodes CAISGGQGHRKNTEAFF.

A word on this clonotype: Just one base apart from a much larger clone, this may be a read error. The rearrangement uses TRBV5-1 and TRBJ1-1, with 7 positions matching TRBD1. There are 15 residues in the CDR3. V shed 2 bases, J shed 1 base, and the junction held 5 bases outside the gene matches. Germline V gives CDR1 SGHRS, CDR2 YFSETQ. The DNA for the CDR3 is TGCGCCAGCAGCTTTAGAGGGGGCACGAACACTGAAGCTTTCTTT. Translated, it gives CASSFRGGTNTEAFF.

Only a few counts were recorded for this clonotype. The V gene is TRBV12-3 or TRBV12-4, the J gene TRBJ2-7, with 12 bases lining up with TRBD1. Trimming cost V 8 bases and J 6 bases; bases outside gene matches: 2. This CDR3 is built from 12 residues. CDR3 residues: CASRDRGREQYF. Written as DNA, the CDR3 is TGTGCCAGCCGGGACAGGGGGCGCGAGCAGTACTTC.

The V and J genes are TRBV7-7 and TRBJ2-7; D not certain. The J call is doubtful: the DNA matches TRBJ2-5 better. CDR3 size: 14 residues. The V gene's germline CDR1 is SSHAT and CDR2 FNYEAQ (reference sequence). The CDR3 reads CASSTGTVQETQYF. The CDR3 bases are TGTGCCAGCAGCACCGGAACAGTCCAAGAGACCCAGTACTTC.

This clonotype was seen only a few times. V is TRBV6-5 and J is TRBJ2-7; D unresolved. Trimming shortened V by 6 bases and J by 6 bases, and 15 bases separated the two germline ends. CDR3 size: 13 residues. Germline lookup yields CDR1 MNHEY and CDR2 SVGAGI. The CDR3: CASRNQLIREQYF. The CDR3 DNA reads TGTGCCAGCAGAAATCAACTAATACGCGAGCAGTACTTC.

This clonotype has only a few counts. For the CDR3, the DNA is TGTGCCAGCAGGAGACAGGGACTGATGGGACGGAACTATGGCTACACCTTC. Translating gives CASRRQGLMGRNYGYTF. This chain connects TRBV28 to TRBJ1-2; 7 nucleotides line up with TRBD1. Unmatched junction bases numbered 15, after V lost 6 bases and J lost 2 bases. CDR1 is MDHEN and CDR2 is SYDVKM in the germline V gene. This CDR3 has 17 amino acids.

Comments on this clonotype: One end of the junction is discordant with germline, which a read error may explain. The chain recombines TRBV5-1 with TRBJ2-5, with TRBD1 as a possible D gene (5 bases). The CDR3 runs to 17 residues. Looked up from germline, CDR1 is SGHRS and CDR2 is YFSETQ. Here the CDR3 reads CTSSPQVTGLAGETQYF. CDR3 bases: TGCACCAGCAGCCCACAGGTTACAGGCCTCGCCGGGGAGACCCAGTACTTC. The complete variable domain, with remaining parts taken from reference TRBV5-1 and TRBJ2-5, reads KAGVTQTPRYLIKTRGQQVTLSCSPISGHRSVSWYQQTPGQGLQFLFEYFSETQRNKGNFPGRFSGRQFSNSRSEMNVSTLELGDSALYLCTSSPQVTGLAGETQYFGPGTRLLVL.

This clonotype was found many times. The CDR3 nucleotides read TGTGCCAGCAGCTTCCTAGCGGGATTGGGTTACGAGCAGTACTTC. It yields the protein CASSFLAGLGYEQYF. The V gene is TRBV7-2, the J gene TRBJ2-7; 9 bases match TRBD2. This CDR3 has 15 amino acids. The junction had 7 bases not matched to a gene; V was cut back by 3 bases and J by 4 bases. From germline, CDR1 is SGHTA and CDR2 FQGNSA. Complete variable domain (other parts from reference TRBV7-2 and TRBJ2-7): GAGVSQSPSNKVTEKGKDVELRCDPISGHTALYWYRQSLGQGLEFLIYFQGNSAPDKSGLPSDRFSAERTGGSVSTLTIQRTQQEDSAVYLCASSFLAGLGYEQYFGPGTRLTVT.

In its sample, this clonotype was seen many times. The rearrangement joins TRBV20-1 to TRBJ1-1; D is unresolved. Trimming took 3 bases from V and 4 from J, leaving 15 bases between them. This CDR3 comprises 14 residues. Germline values: CDR1 DFQATT, CDR2 SNEGSKA (reference sequence). CDR3 protein: CSARAGDSVTEAFF. The CDR3 DNA reads as TGCAGTGCTAGGGCTGGAGACTCGGTCACTGAAGCTTTCTTT.

A word on this clonotype: A clone one base away is much larger, so this may be a read error. This chain uses TRBV4-1 with TRBJ1-1, with D uncertain. The CDR3 is 13 residues long. The germline gives CDR1 MGHRA, CDR2 YSYEKL. In nucleotides, the CDR3 is TGCGCCAGCAGCCAAGGTATACCAGATGAAGTTTTCTTT. Amino acid sequence: CASSQGIPDEVFF.

As for this clonotype: A much larger clone differs from this one at a single base, so this may be a read error. The missing conserved phenylalanine or tryptophan at the end of this CDR3 makes a read error likely. The chain employs TRBV20-1 and TRBJ1-3; D not certain. Germline CDR1 reads DFQATT; CDR2 reads SNEGSKA (reference sequence). The CDR3 is 14 amino acids. Trimming shortened V by 3 bases and J by 0 bases, and 9 bases separated the two germline ends. In nucleotides, the CDR3 is TGCAGTGCTAGGCCTCTTCACTCTGGAAACACCATATATCTT. It yields the protein CSARPLHSGNTIYL.

This clonotype has just a few counts. The chain employs TRBV2 and TRBJ1-1, with TRBD1 identical over 9 bases. Trimming removed 5 bases from V and 1 base from J; junction bases left unmatched: 11. The CDR3 sequence is 17 residues long. The germline gives CDR1 SNHLY, CDR2 FYNNEI. Here the CDR3 reads CASSPSLRQGENTEAFF. The DNA for the CDR3 is TGTGCCAGCAGTCCGTCTCTCCGACAGGGGGAGAACACTGAAGCTTTCTTT.

The rearrangement joins TRBV18 to TRBJ2-7; D remains ambiguous. Trimming removed 4 bases at V and 5 bases at J, with 6 bases between. The germline CDR1 and CDR2 sequences are KGHSH and LQKENI. The CDR3 is 11 residues long. The CDR3 region has the DNA TGTGCCAGCTCACGATCCGACGAGCAGTACTTC. Residues: CASSRSDEQYF.

This clonotype was observed a handful of times. The chain has TRBV2 and TRBJ2-7, with D uncertain. CDR3 size: 15 residues. Germline V gives CDR1 SNHLY, CDR2 FYNNEI. Deletions cut 5 bases from V and 3 bases from J, with 17 bases between. The CDR3: CASSQLRTSIYEQYF. The CDR3 DNA reads TGTGCCAGCAGTCAGCTAAGAACTTCCATCTACGAGCAGTACTTC.

Concerning this clonotype itself: At one of its ends the junction is not consistent with the germline gene, which may arise from a read error. The V and J genes are TRBV12-3 or TRBV12-4 and TRBJ1-5, with D unclear. The CDR3 runs 13 residues. The DNA for the CDR3 is TGTGCCAGCAGTTATGATCGTGTTCAGCCCCAGCAATTT. Encoded protein: CASSYDRVQPQQF.

The rearrangement joins TRBV6-5 to TRBJ2-7; D remains ambiguous. Germline values: CDR1 MNHEY, CDR2 SVGAGI. CDR3 length: 15 amino acids. Trimming pared 5 bases from V and 4 bases from J, leaving 18 bases between. The CDR3 sequence is CASSGSWAFGYEQYF. In nucleotides, the CDR3 is TGTGCCAGCAGTGGATCGTGGGCTTTTGGGTACGAGCAGTACTTC.

V usage is TRBV10-3 and J usage is TRBJ1-5, with D tentatively TRBD1 (6 bases). The germline V gene has CDR1 ENHRY and CDR2 SYGVKD. The CDR3 sequence is 18 residues long. V shed 0 bases and J shed 4 bases, with 19 bases lying between them. CDR3 protein: CAISESTQGTGPNQPQHF. The CDR3 coding sequence is TGTGCCATCAGTGAGTCGACCCAGGGGACGGGGCCTAATCAGCCCCAGCATTTT.

V and J are TRBV20-1 and TRBJ1-3; D uncertain. The CDR3 consists of 14 residues. The germline V gene encodes CDR1 DFQATT and CDR2 SNEGSKA (reference sequence). Trimming took 6 bases from V and 0 from J, leaving 12 bases between them. The CDR3 reads CSARASSSGNTIYF. CDR3 in DNA: TGCAGTGCGCGGGCATCTAGCTCTGGAAACACCATATATTTT.